This TCR beta chain was captured by sequencing in a study of blood T cell repertoires in COVID-19. The CDR3 loop spans 14 amino acids. The V gene lost 4 bases and the J gene lost 7 bases, with 16 bases spanning the gap. Only in-frame clones appear in the TCRdb table, and some are missing; sequencing was by immunoSEQ multiplex PCR. The data hold a few hundred thousand clones, with around nine tenths observed a single time. The TCR comes from a man aged 60 to 69 with acute or convalescent COVID-19. The chain couples TRBV23-1 to TRBJ1-1, with D tentatively TRBD1 (6 bases). TRBV23-1 belongs to the ORF category, with a function that is uncertain. The specimen was peripheral blood. The CDR3, as DNA: TGCGCCAGCAGTCCTCCGGGGGGGGCAAGTGAAGCTTTCTTT. Amino acids: CASSPPGGASEAFF.